This T cell receptor (beta chain) is drawn from a study of blood T cells in healthy people across ages. This clonotype was seen more than once but under ten times. A second PCR of 7 to 11 cycles used a sample-barcoded 5' primer and a J-beta primer mix. One entry per CDR3 protein results from TCRdb running MiXCR on the 5' RACE reads. Here the sample spans over 600,000 distinct CDR3 sequences, roughly 56% being singletons. Trimming took 6 bases from V and 4 from J, leaving 13 bases between them. This CDR3 comprises 15 residues. Germline values: CDR1 MGHRA, CDR2 YSYEKL. The origin of this receptor is a man aged 40-50 years in good health. Sequences were obtained from blood. The V call is TRBV4-1, the J call TRBJ2-6, with D unresolved. CDR3 DNA sequence: TGCGCCAGCAGTATTTGGGTCCGAGGGGCCAACGTCCTGACTTTC. Amino acid sequence: CASSIWVRGANVLTF.